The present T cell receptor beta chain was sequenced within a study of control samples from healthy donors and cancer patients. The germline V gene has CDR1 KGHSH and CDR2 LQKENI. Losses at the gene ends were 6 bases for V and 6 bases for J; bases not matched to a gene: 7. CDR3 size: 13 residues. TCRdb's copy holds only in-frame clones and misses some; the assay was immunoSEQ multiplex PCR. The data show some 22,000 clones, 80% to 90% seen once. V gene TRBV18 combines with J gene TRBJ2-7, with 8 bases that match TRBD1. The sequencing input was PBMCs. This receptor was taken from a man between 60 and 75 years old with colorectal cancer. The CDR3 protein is CASSEITGGEQYF. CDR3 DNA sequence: TGTGCCAGCTCCGAAATCACAGGGGGCGAGCAGTACTTC.